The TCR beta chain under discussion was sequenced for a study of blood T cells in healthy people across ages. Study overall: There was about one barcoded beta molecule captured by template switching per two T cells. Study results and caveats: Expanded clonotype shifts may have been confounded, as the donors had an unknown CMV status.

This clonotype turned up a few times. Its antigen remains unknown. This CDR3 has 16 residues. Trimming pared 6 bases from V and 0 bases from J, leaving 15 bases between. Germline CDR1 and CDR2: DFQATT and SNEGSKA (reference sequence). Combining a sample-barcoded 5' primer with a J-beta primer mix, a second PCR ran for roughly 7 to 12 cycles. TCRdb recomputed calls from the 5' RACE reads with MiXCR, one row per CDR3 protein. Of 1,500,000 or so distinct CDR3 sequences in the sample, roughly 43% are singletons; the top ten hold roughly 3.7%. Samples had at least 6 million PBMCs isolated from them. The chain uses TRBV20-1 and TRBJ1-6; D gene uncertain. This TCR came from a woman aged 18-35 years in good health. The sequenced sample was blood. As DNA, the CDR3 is TGCAGTGCCCGAGATGCCGGGAGCTCCTATAATTCACCCCTCCACTTT. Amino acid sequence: CSARDAGSSYNSPLHF.